The 2 T cell receptor beta chains below all came from one sample that was sequenced in a study of shared clonotypes between healthy human individuals. Naivety among CD8 cells was defined by CD45RO negativity and positive CCR7 selection, thereby excluding terminally differentiated effector memory CD45RA+ cells. Generated by immunoSEQ multiplex PCR, the TCRdb table keeps only in-frame clones and is missing some. Among 1.5 million to 2.5 million clones listed, approximately 95% were seen once. The sequenced material came from naive CD8+ T cells sorted from blood. The receptors originated from a man younger than 35 in good health.

A word on this clone: Different DNA sequences within this sample yield the same CDR3. V is TRBV2 and J is TRBJ2-5; 9 bases are shared with TRBD1. After removal of 4 bases from V and 2 bases from J, the junction contained 2 bases not matched to a gene. Germline CDR1 and CDR2: SNHLY and FYNNEI. This CDR3 contains 14 residues. DNA for the CDR3: TGTGCCAGCAGTGTCGGACAGGGGCAAGAGACCCAGTACTTC. Amino acids: CASSVGQGQETQYF.

The chain links TRBV10-2 to TRBJ2-2, with D hard to call. V was cut by 5 bases and J by 4 bases, with 11 bases left in between. This CDR3 comprises 14 residues. Germline lookup yields CDR1 WSHSY and CDR2 SAAADI. CDR3 protein: CASSLHSPTGELFF. CDR3 DNA: TGCGCCAGCAGTCTTCACAGTCCCACCGGGGAGCTGTTTTTT.